The clone carrying this TCR beta chain is a singleton in its sample. CDR3 length: 16 amino acids. Germline V gene lookup returns CDR1 SGHRS and CDR2 YFSETQ. The trim removed 2 bases at V and 6 bases at J, leaving 8 bases unmatched. Measured with immunoSEQ multiplex PCR; TCRdb has only the in-frame clones, and not every one. This table has almost 250,000 clones, around 89% appearing once. This entry comes from a study of blood T cell repertoires in COVID-19. Turning to the study itself: COVID-19 samples collected from the United States, Italy and Spain covered acute and convalescent phases. In each case, the material was cDNA or gDNA derived from T cells, B-cell-depleted T cells, or PBMCs.

This TCR was sampled from a woman in her thirties who had recovered from COVID-19. The chain recombines TRBV5-1 with TRBJ2-1; 10 bases fit TRBD2. The sample consisted of PBMCs or T cells enriched from blood (not recorded which). CDR3 protein: CASSFASGRWTNEQFF. CDR3 nucleotide sequence: TGCGCCAGCAGCTTTGCTAGCGGGAGATGGACCAATGAGCAGTTCTTC.